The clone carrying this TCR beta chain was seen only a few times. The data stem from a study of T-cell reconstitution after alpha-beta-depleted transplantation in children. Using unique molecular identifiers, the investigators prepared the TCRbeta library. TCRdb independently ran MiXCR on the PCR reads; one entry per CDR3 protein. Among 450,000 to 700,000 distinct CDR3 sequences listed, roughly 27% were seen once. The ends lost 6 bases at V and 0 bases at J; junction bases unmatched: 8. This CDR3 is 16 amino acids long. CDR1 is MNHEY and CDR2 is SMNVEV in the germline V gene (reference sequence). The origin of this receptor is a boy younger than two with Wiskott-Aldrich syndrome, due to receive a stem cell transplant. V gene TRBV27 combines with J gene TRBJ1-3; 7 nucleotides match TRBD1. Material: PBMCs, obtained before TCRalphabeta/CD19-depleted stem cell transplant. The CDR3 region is CASRARGTDSGNTIYF. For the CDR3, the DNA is TGTGCCAGCAGAGCAAGAGGGACAGACTCTGGAAACACCATATATTTT.